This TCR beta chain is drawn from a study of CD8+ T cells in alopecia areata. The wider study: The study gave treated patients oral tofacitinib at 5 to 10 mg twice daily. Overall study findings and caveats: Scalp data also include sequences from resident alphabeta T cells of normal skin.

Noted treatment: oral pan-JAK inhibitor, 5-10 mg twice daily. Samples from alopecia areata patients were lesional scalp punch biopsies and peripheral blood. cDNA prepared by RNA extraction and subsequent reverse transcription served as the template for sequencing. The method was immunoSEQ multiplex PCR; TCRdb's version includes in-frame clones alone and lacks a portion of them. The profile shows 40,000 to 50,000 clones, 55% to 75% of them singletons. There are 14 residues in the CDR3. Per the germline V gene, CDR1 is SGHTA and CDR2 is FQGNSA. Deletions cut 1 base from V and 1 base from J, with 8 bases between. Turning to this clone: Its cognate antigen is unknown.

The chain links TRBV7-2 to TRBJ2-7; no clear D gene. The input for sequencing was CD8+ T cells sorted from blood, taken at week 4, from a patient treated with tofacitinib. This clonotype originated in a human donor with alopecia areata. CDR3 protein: CASSLDSQSYEQYF. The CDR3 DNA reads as TGTGCCAGCAGCTTAGATTCCCAGTCCTACGAGCAGTACTTC.